This T cell receptor (beta chain) stems from a study of T cell responses to AZD1222 COVID-19 vaccine. Some clones are missing from TCRdb's copy, which holds only in-frame ones; the method was immunoSEQ multiplex PCR. Of more than 140,000 clones in the sample, approximately 89% were seen once. This clone was recorded once. The antigen is not known. Study-wide points: After two AZD1222 doses, spike-specific TCR breadth and depth rose versus day 0. Targets within unmutated variant regions were reportedly found for nearly half of spike-specific TCRs. Just a handful of people given AZD1222 tested seropositive at baseline.

The sample here was peripheral blood, taken on day 0 of AZD1222 vaccination. This receptor was taken from an adult in good health.

This chain's CDR3 is CASSETPYEQYF. CDR3 DNA: TGTGCCAGCAGTGAAACCCCCTACGAGCAGTACTTC. The chain joins TRBV6-1 to TRBJ2-7; D is uncertain. Germline CDR1 is MNHNS and CDR2 is SASEGT. The CDR3 totals 12 residues. V was pared by 2 bases and J by 2 bases, with 4 bases between.